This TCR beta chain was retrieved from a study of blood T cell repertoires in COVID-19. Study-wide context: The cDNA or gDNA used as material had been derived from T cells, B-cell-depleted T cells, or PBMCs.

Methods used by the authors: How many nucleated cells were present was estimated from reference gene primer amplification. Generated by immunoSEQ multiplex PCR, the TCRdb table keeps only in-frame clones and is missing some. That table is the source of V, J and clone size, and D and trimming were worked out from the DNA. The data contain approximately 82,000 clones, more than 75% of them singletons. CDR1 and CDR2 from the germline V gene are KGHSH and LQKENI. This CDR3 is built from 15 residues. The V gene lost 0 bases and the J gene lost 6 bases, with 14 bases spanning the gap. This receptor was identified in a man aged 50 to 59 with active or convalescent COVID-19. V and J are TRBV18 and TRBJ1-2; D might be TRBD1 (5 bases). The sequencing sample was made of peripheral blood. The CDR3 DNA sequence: TGTGCCAGCTCACCACCGGTCCAGGGTGCGGATGGCTACACCTTC. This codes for CASSPPVQGADGYTF.